A selection of T cell receptor beta chains follows, all from one sample in a study of shared clonotypes between healthy human individuals. Data came from immunoSEQ multiplex PCR; TCRdb stores just in-frame clones and leaves some out. The sample has roughly 2.1 million clones, about 93% seen once. The sequenced sample consisted of naive CD8+ T cells from PBMCs. Receptors were obtained from a man aged 18 to 29 in good health. Some clones in this sample may be carry-over from other donors' samples. The conserved cysteine and the conserved F or W are not part of the CDR3 here.

>TRBJ1-1|TRBV4-3
ASSQNMDKRHAEAF
>TRBJ1-1|TRBV10-1
ASSESRLNTEAF
>TRBJ2-5|TRBV7-9
ASSLGWAETQY
>TRBJ2-3|TRBV10-1
AGLVAGGPQATDTQY
>TRBJ2-5|TRBV27
ASGDRVQETQY
>TRBJ2-7|TRBV27
ASSSRQEVYEQY
>TRBJ2-1|TRBV7-9
ASSLGQNEQF
>TRBJ2-1|TRBV6-1
ASSQMGLEANEQF
>TRBJ2-7|TRBV4-1
ASSQGSGNSYEQY
>TRBJ2-1|TRBV7-9
ASSLSSASGRVGEQF
>TRBJ2-7|TRBV13
ASSLGPGTGGHEQY
>TRBJ2-7|TRBV7-6
ASSLATDEQY
>TRBJ2-3|TRBV5-6
ASSLRRGTDTQY
>TRBJ2-3|TRBV14
ASSSRTGGADTQY
>TRBJ2-1|TRBV7-9
ASSSLAGGDNEQF
>TRBJ2-7|TRBV29-1
SVEVAAGGIEQY
>TRBJ2-7|TRBV7-2
ASSLGGGRNYEQY
>TRBJ2-3|TRBV19
ASSDRLAGGKDTQY
>TRBJ1-2|TRBV11-2
ASSPGTQGYT
>TRBJ2-5|TRBV7-2
ASADPKLAGGNGETQY
>TRBJ1-1|TRBV27
ASSFLPIGTEAF
>TRBJ1-5|TRBV6-1
ASSGRQGAHQPQH
>TRBJ2-7|TRBV7-2
ASSLSVGLYSREQY